This T cell receptor (beta chain) was recovered during a study of response to subunit inactivated influenza vaccine. CDR1 is DFQATT, CDR2 SNEGSKA, per germline (reference sequence). This CDR3 is 18 amino acids long. Trimming took 0 bases from V and 0 from J; bases not matched to a gene: 9. Comment on this clonotype: Its specificity is unknown.

Study conclusions and caveats: It was the authors' suggestion that each seasonal influenza vaccination recruits few new T cells.

One entry per CDR3 protein results from TCRdb running MiXCR on the RT-PCR reads. The repertoire holds more than 400,000 distinct CDR3 sequences, with around 7.9% as singletons. The TCR comes from a man in his fifties or sixties who received an inactivated influenza vaccine. The chain recombines TRBV20-1 with TRBJ2-7; 12 bases line up with TRBD2. This specimen was PBMCs from blood, taken approximately 25 months after vaccination. The CDR3 DNA reads TGCAGTGCTAGAGAACGACTAGCGGGAGATCCCAGCTCCTACGAGCAGTACTTC. Protein sequence: CSARERLAGDPSSYEQYF.